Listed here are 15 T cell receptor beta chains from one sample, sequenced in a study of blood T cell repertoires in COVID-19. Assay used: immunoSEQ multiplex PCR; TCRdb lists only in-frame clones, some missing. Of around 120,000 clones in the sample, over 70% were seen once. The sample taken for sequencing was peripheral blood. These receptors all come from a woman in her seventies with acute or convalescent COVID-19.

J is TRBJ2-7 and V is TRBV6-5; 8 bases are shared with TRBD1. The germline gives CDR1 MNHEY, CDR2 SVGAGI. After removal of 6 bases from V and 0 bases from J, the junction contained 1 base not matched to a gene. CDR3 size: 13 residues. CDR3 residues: CASSGTGSYEQYF. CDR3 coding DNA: TGTGCCAGCAGCGGGACAGGCTCCTACGAGCAGTACTTC.

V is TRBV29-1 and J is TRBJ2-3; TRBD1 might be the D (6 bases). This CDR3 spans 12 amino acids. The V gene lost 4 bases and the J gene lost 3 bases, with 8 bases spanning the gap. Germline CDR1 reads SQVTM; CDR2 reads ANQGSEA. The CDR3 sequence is CSVGQGTDTQYF. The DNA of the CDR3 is TGCAGCGTTGGGCAGGGGACAGATACGCAGTATTTT.

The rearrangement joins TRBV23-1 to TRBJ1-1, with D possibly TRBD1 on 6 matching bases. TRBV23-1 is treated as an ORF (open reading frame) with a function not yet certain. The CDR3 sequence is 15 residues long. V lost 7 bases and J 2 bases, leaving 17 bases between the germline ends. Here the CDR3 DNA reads TGCGCCAGCACCACATGGGACATCAAAAACACTGAAGCTTTCTTT. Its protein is CASTTWDIKNTEAFF.

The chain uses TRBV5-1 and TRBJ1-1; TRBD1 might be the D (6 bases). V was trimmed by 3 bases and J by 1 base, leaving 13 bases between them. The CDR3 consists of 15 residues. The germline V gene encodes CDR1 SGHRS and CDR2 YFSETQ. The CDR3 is CASSSLSGENTEAFF. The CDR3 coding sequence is TGCGCCAGCAGCTCCCTTTCAGGGGAGAACACTGAAGCTTTCTTT.

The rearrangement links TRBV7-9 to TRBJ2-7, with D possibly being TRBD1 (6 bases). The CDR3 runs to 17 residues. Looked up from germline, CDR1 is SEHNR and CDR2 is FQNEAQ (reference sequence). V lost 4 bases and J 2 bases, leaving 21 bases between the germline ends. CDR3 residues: CASSSRAYTGLAYEQYF. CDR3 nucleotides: TGTGCCAGCAGCTCCCGAGCCTATACAGGGTTGGCCTACGAGCAGTACTTC.

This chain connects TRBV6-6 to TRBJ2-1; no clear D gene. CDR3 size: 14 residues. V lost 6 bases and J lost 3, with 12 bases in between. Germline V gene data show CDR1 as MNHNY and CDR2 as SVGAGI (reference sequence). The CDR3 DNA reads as TGTGCCAGCAGGCGCCGGAACAGCTACAATGAGCAGTTCTTC. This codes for CASRRRNSYNEQFF.

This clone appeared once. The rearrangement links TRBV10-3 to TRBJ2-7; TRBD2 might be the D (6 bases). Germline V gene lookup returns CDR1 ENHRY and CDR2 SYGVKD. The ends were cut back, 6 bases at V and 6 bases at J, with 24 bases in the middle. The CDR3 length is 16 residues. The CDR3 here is CAIRNSGGDSPGEQYF. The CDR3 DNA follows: TGTGCCATCAGGAATTCCGGCGGGGACTCCCCGGGCGAGCAGTACTTC.

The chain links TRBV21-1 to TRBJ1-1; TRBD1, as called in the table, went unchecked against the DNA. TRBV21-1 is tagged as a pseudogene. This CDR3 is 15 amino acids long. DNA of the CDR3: TGTGCCAGCAGCAAAGAAGAGGGGGCAGACACTGAAGCTTTCTTT. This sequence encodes CASSKEEGADTEAFF.

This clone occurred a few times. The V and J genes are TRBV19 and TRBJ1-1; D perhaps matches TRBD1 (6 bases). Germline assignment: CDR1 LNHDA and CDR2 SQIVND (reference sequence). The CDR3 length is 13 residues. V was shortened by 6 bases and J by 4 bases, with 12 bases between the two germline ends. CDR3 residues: CASRTTGTTEAFF. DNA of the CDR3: TGTGCCAGTAGGACAACAGGGACCACTGAAGCTTTCTTT.

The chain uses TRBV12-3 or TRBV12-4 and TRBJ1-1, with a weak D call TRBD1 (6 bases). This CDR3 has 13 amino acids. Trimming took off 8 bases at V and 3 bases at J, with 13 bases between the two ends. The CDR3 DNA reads TGTGCCAGCGGGGGGGCCTTTGACACTGAAGCTTTCTTT. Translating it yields CASGGAFDTEAFF.

The CDR3 nucleotides read TGTGCCAGCACCCCACAGGGCAATCAGCCCCAGCATTTT. It encodes CASTPQGNQPQHF. This chain joins TRBV21-1 and TRBJ1-5; the table's D call of TRBD1 was not tested on the DNA. TRBV21-1 is deemed a pseudogene. The CDR3 extends over 13 amino acids.

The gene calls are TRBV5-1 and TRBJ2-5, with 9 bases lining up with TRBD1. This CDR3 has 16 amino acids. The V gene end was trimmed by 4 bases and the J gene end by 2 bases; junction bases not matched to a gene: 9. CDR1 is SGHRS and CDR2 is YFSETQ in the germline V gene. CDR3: CASSPGTGMFQETQYF. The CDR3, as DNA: TGCGCCAGCAGCCCCGGGACAGGGATGTTTCAAGAGACCCAGTACTTC.

CDR3 in amino acids: CASSYRTGGNTEAFF. The CDR3 DNA reads TGTGCCAGCAGTTATAGGACAGGGGGCAACACTGAAGCTTTCTTT. J is TRBJ1-1 and V is TRBV6-5; 11 nucleotides line up with TRBD1. The V gene end was trimmed by 3 bases and the J gene end by 2 bases; junction bases not matched to a gene: 2. This CDR3 has 15 residues. In germline, CDR1 is MNHEY, CDR2 SVGAGI.

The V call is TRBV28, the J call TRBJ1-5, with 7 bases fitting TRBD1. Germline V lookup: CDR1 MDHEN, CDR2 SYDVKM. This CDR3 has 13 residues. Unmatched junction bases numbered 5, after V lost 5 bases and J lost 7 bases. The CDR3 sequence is CASSLKQGQPQHF. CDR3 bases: TGTGCCAGCAGTCTCAAACAGGGGCAGCCCCAGCATTTT.

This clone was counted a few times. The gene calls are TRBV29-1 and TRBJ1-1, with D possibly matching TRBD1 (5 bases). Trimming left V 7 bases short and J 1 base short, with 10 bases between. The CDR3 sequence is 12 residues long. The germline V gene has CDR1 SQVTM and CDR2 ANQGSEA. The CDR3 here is CSEVDRNTEAFF. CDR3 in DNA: TGCAGCGAAGTTGACAGGAACACTGAAGCTTTCTTT.